The 25 T cell receptor beta chains listed next were all sequenced from one sample in a study of cytomegalovirus exposure and HLA in healthy donors. The PCR made use of 60 Vbeta and 13 Jbeta primers. The assay was immunoSEQ multiplex PCR, and TCRdb's table has in-frame clones only and misses some. The sample shows approximately 170,000 clones, around 83% of them seen only once. Sequencing input: PBMCs. These receptors originate from a man aged 45 to 65 in good health and CMV-seropositive.

This clone was seen just once. The chain is built from TRBV19 and TRBJ2-3; 7 bases map to TRBD2. CDR1 is LNHDA and CDR2 is SQIVND in the germline V gene (reference sequence). The length of the CDR3 is 15 residues. V was clipped by 3 bases and J by 7 bases; unmatched bases: 10. The CDR3 nucleotides are TGTGCCAGTAGTATTGAGCGGGGAGGAGCATATACGCAGTATTTT. Protein sequence: CASSIERGGAYTQYF.

The chain carries TRBV6-5 and TRBJ2-7; D perhaps matches TRBD2 (5 bases). From germline, CDR1 is MNHEY and CDR2 SVGAGI. The CDR3 has 13 amino acids. V gave up 2 bases and J gave up 5 bases, with 10 bases separating them. The CDR3 DNA follows: TGTGCCAGCAGTTACGATCGGGGAAACGAGCAGTACTTC. This gives the protein CASSYDRGNEQYF.

This clone came up a few times. The genes are TRBV4-3 and TRBJ1-4; maybe TRBD1 (5 bases). The CDR3 is made up of 18 amino acids. Trimming removed 1 base from V and 0 bases from J, with 15 bases in between. CDR1 and CDR2 from the germline V gene are LGHNA and YSLEER. The CDR3 DNA reads TGCGCCAGCAGCCAAGCTCTCCAGGGAACAGCAACTAATGAAAAACTGTTTTTT. Translated, it gives CASSQALQGTATNEKLFF.

This chain uses TRBV28 with TRBJ1-2; D gene uncertain. The CDR3 loop spans 14 amino acids. The germline V gene encodes CDR1 MDHEN and CDR2 SYDVKM. Trimming left V 4 bases short and J 4 bases short, with 13 bases between. CDR3 residues: CASSSRSGVYGYTF. CDR3 nucleotide sequence: TGTGCCAGCAGTTCGCGATCGGGAGTCTATGGCTACACCTTC.

This chain connects TRBV6-5 to TRBJ2-2, with D unclear. The V and J ends lost 0 bases and 1 base respectively, with 3 bases between them. CDR1 and CDR2 (germline): MNHEY, SVGAGI. The CDR3 runs 14 residues. In DNA, the CDR3 is TGTGCCAGCAGTTACTCTCGGAACACCGGGGAGCTGTTTTTT. Its translation: CASSYSRNTGELFF.

The chain joins TRBV27 to TRBJ2-1, with no clear D. The CDR3 consists of 14 residues. Germline-derived CDR1 and CDR2 are MNHEY and SMNVEV (reference sequence). Trimming cost V 2 bases and J 9 bases, with 14 bases left between them. In DNA, the CDR3 is TGTGCCAGCAGTTTAGATGGTGCAGGTGGTGAGCAGTTCTTC. Amino acids: CASSLDGAGGEQFF.

This clone occurred once. The chain's CDR3 is CASSYKGGGDTDTQYF. The CDR3 bases are TGTGCCAGCAGCTATAAGGGGGGGGGAGACACAGATACGCAGTATTTT. The chain employs TRBV27 and TRBJ2-3; D might be TRBD2 (7 bases). The V end was cut by 6 bases, the J end by 2 bases, with 18 bases between. Germline V gene sequence: CDR1 MNHEY, CDR2 SMNVEV (reference sequence). This CDR3 has 16 residues.

The chain employs TRBV19 and TRBJ1-4, with D possibly being TRBD1 (5 bases). CDR1 is LNHDA, CDR2 SQIVND, per germline (reference sequence). This CDR3 region has 15 residues. Trimming left V 3 bases short and J 0 bases short, with 8 bases between. The CDR3 reads CASSMGLTTNEKLFF. As DNA, the CDR3 is TGTGCCAGTAGTATGGGGCTCACAACTAATGAAAAACTGTTTTTT.

The gene calls are TRBV7-2 and TRBJ2-2, with D hard to call. This CDR3 has 13 residues. Germline V gives CDR1 SGHTA, CDR2 FQGNSA. V was trimmed by 5 bases and J by 1 base, leaving 5 bases between them. The CDR3 loop is CASSNKNTGELFF. CDR3 DNA: TGTGCCAGCAGCAACAAGAACACCGGGGAGCTGTTTTTT.

V is TRBV4-2 and J is TRBJ2-5; TRBD2 matches 8 bases. Per the germline V gene, CDR1 is LGHNA and CDR2 is YNFKEQ. The CDR3 runs to 15 residues. The ends lost 0 bases at V and 5 bases at J; junction bases unmatched: 5. Written as DNA, the CDR3 is TGTGCCAGCAGCCAAGAACTAGCGGAAGGGGAGACCCAGTACTTC. Amino acid sequence: CASSQELAEGETQYF.

The chain combines TRBV7-9 with TRBJ2-5; D is perhaps TRBD2 (6 bases). Germline V gene lookup returns CDR1 SEHNR and CDR2 FQNEAQ (reference sequence). V was shortened by 4 bases and J by 5 bases, with 14 bases between the two germline ends. The length of the CDR3 is 14 residues. CDR3 nucleotides: TGTGCCAGCAGCTGGGATCAGGAGGGGGAGACCCAGTACTTC. As protein: CASSWDQEGETQYF.

The J gene is TRBJ2-1, the V gene TRBV21-1; the tabulated D call, TRBD2, remains unverified against the DNA. TRBV21-1 is described as a pseudogene. CDR3 length equals 15 residues. The CDR3 DNA reads as TGTGCCAGCAGCAACGTCAGGACTAGCGGTAATGAGCAGTTCTTC. It specifies CASSNVRTSGNEQFF.

This clone occurred a few times. The rearrangement uses TRBV6-1 and TRBJ1-2, with 8 bases fitting TRBD1. Germline V gene data show CDR1 as MNHNS and CDR2 as SASEGT. This CDR3 region has 15 residues. V gave up 5 bases and J gave up 2 bases; unmatched junction bases: 7. The chain's CDR3 is CASSSPGQANYGYTF. Written as DNA, the CDR3 is TGTGCCAGCAGTTCACCGGGACAGGCGAACTATGGCTACACCTTC.

A word on this clone: Germline is not matched at one junction end, which may reflect a read error. The J gene is TRBJ2-3, the V gene TRBV6-4; 13 nucleotides line up with TRBD2. Germline V CDR1 and CDR2: MRHNA, SNTAGT. The CDR3 is made up of 15 amino acids. CDR3 amino acids: CASSKLAGGIDTQYF. CDR3 coding DNA: TGTGCCAGCAGTAAACTAGCGGGAGGGATAGATACACAGTATTTT.

The rearrangement links TRBV5-1 to TRBJ1-1; 7 nucleotides line up with TRBD1. Germline V CDR1 and CDR2: SGHRS, YFSETQ. With V trimmed by 6 bases and J by 0 bases, 8 bases remained unmatched. The CDR3 runs to 15 residues. Here the CDR3 DNA reads TGCGCCAGCAAGGGGGCCGGAGGAATGAACACTGAAGCTTTCTTT. Protein sequence: CASKGAGGMNTEAFF.

The chain has TRBV7-9 and TRBJ2-1, with unresolved D. Germline-derived CDR1 and CDR2 are SEHNR and FQNEAQ (reference sequence). The CDR3 totals 17 residues. The germline V and J ends were trimmed by 6 bases and 5 bases, with 23 bases remaining between them. The DNA of the CDR3 is TGTGCCAGCAGACAACCACCTGGAGCGTCTCCGCACAATGAGCAGTTCTTC. This codes for CASRQPPGASPHNEQFF.

CDR3 amino acids: CASSRPTGQGNEKLFF. CDR3 bases: TGTGCCAGCAGTAGGCCTACGGGACAGGGGAATGAAAAACTGTTTTTT. V is TRBV7-9 and J is TRBJ1-4, with 10 bases aligning to TRBD1. V dropped 6 bases and J dropped 5; count of bases not matched to a gene: 9. CDR3 length: 16 residues. From germline, CDR1 is SEHNR and CDR2 FQNEAQ (reference sequence).

This clone came up a few times. V gene TRBV7-8 combines with J gene TRBJ2-1; TRBD2 matches 10 bases. The CDR3 is 16 amino acids. Germline values: CDR1 SGHVS, CDR2 FQNEAQ. V trimming: 1 base; J trimming: 6 bases; junction bases outside the gene matches: 6. The CDR3 region is CASSLVLAGDLNEQFF. In nucleotides, the CDR3 is TGTGCCAGCAGCTTAGTCCTAGCGGGAGATCTCAATGAGCAGTTCTTC.

The chain combines TRBV18 with TRBJ2-7; TRBD2 matches at 7 bases. The CDR3 is 14 amino acids. The V segment lost 0 bases and the J segment 3 bases; nucleotides outside the gene matches: 2. CDR1 and CDR2 (germline): KGHSH, LQKENI. CDR3 bases: TGTGCCAGCTCACCACCGGGAGGGTACTACGAGCAGTACTTC. Protein: CASSPPGGYYEQYF.

The V call is TRBV5-6, the J call TRBJ1-1; perhaps TRBD1 as D (6 bases). The V and J ends lost 1 base and 0 bases respectively, with 10 bases between them. This CDR3 contains 15 residues. Germline V gene lookup returns CDR1 SGHDT and CDR2 YYEEEE. The CDR3 spells CASSLLGTLNTEAFF. The DNA of the CDR3 is TGTGCCAGCAGCTTGCTAGGGACACTGAACACTGAAGCTTTCTTT.

The CDR3 protein is CASSLDPGLYGYTF. The CDR3 bases are TGTGCCAGCAGCTTAGATCCGGGTCTCTATGGCTACACCTTC. The chain carries TRBV7-2 and TRBJ1-2; D not resolved. Germline assignment: CDR1 SGHTA and CDR2 FQGNSA. The CDR3 consists of 14 residues. V lost 1 base, J lost 4 bases, and 10 bases lay in between.

This chain connects TRBV7-9 to TRBJ1-1; D is uncertain. This CDR3 is built from 13 residues. Trimming removed 6 bases at V and 4 bases at J, with 12 bases between. Germline CDR1 is SEHNR and CDR2 is FQNEAQ (reference sequence). In DNA, the CDR3 is TGTGCCAGCAGGTCCCGGGGTAGCACTGAAGCTTTCTTT. Its protein product is CASRSRGSTEAFF.

In DNA form, the CDR3 reads TGTGCCAGCAGTGATATCCCGAAGCGCTCCTATAATTCACCCCTCCACTTT. This codes for CASSDIPKRSYNSPLHF. The chain joins TRBV2 to TRBJ1-6; the D is unclear. Looked up from germline, CDR1 is SNHLY and CDR2 is FYNNEI. Trimming removed 3 bases at V and 0 bases at J, with 12 bases between. The CDR3 consists of 17 residues.

The chain links TRBV7-8 to TRBJ2-5, with a possible D match to TRBD2 (6 bases). Gene TRBJ2-7 matches the end of the DNA better, so the J call may be wrong. The CDR3 contains 14 residues. Germline V gene lookup returns CDR1 SGHVS and CDR2 FQNEAQ. The CDR3 loop reads CASSAPKGLYEQYF. The CDR3 nucleotides are TGTGCCAGCAGCGCGCCTAAGGGACTCTACGAGCAGTACTTC.

This sequence joins TRBV5-1 and TRBJ2-3; 9 bases align to TRBD2. The CDR3 is made up of 16 amino acids. The trim removed 4 bases at V and 2 bases at J, leaving 8 bases unmatched. The germline V gene has CDR1 SGHRS and CDR2 YFSETQ. CDR3 nucleotides: TGCGCCAGCAGCCAGAGACTAGCGGCAGCCACAGATACGCAGTATTTT. It translates to CASSQRLAAATDTQYF. Based on the CDR3 plus reference TRBV5-1 and TRBJ2-3, the full variable domain is KAGVTQTPRYLIKTRGQQVTLSCSPISGHRSVSWYQQTPGQGLQFLFEYFSETQRNKGNFPGRFSGRQFSNSRSEMNVSTLELGDSALYLCASSQRLAAATDTQYFGPGTRLTVL.